One sample yielded the 18 T cell receptor beta chains listed below, sequenced in a study of blood T cell repertoires in COVID-19. Clones were read by immunoSEQ multiplex PCR, and TCRdb kept only the in-frame ones, dropping some. The profile covers some 83,000 clones, with roughly four fifths appearing a single time and 21% taken by the ten largest. Sequencing was performed on peripheral blood. The origin of the receptors is a human donor in a cohort sampled during active COVID-19.

The V and J genes are TRBV5-1 and TRBJ2-1, with D perhaps TRBD1 (6 bases). Germline CDR1 and CDR2: SGHRS and YFSETQ. Deletions cut 3 bases from V and 3 bases from J, with 13 bases between. This CDR3 contains 15 residues. The CDR3 loop reads CASSSRGQIYNEQFF. As DNA, the CDR3 is TGCGCCAGCAGCTCTCGTGGACAGATCTACAATGAGCAGTTCTTC. The full variable domain, with the rest looked up from reference TRBV5-1 and TRBJ2-1, is KAGVTQTPRYLIKTRGQQVTLSCSPISGHRSVSWYQQTPGQGLQFLFEYFSETQRNKGNFPGRFSGRQFSNSRSEMNVSTLELGDSALYLCASSSRGQIYNEQFFGPGTRLTVL.

The chain is built from TRBV5-1 and TRBJ2-1; perhaps TRBD1 as D (7 bases). The CDR3 contains 14 residues. CDR1 and CDR2 from the germline V gene are SGHRS and YFSETQ. The V gene lost 4 bases and the J gene lost 4 bases, with 12 bases spanning the gap. The CDR3 spells CASSAGQTYNEQFF. The DNA of the CDR3 is TGCGCCAGCAGCGCGGGACAGACGTACAATGAGCAGTTCTTC.

This clone has just a few counts. V usage is TRBV30 and J usage is TRBJ1-2; 8 positions agree with TRBD1. Germline values: CDR1 GTSNPN, CDR2 SVGIG (reference sequence). Trimming cost V 5 bases and J 4 bases; bases outside gene matches: 9. There are 14 residues in the CDR3. The chain's CDR3 is CAWGQGGYSYGYTF. The CDR3 nucleotides read TGTGCCTGGGGACAGGGAGGCTATAGCTATGGCTACACCTTC.

The J gene is TRBJ2-1, the V gene TRBV28; 7 nucleotides agree with TRBD1. The V segment lost 5 bases and the J segment 11 bases; nucleotides outside the gene matches: 3. The germline CDR1 and CDR2 sequences are MDHEN and SYDVKM. This CDR3 is built from 11 residues. CDR3 sequence (DNA): TGTGCCAGCAGTCGGGGACAGAAGCAGTTCTTC. Its translation is CASSRGQKQFF.

This chain connects TRBV2 to TRBJ1-2; 9 nucleotides align to TRBD1. CDR3 length: 15 residues. The ends lost 3 bases at V and 7 bases at J; junction bases unmatched: 9. Germline lookup yields CDR1 SNHLY and CDR2 FYNNEI. CDR3 in DNA: TGTGCCAGCAGTGAGACCGGGACAGGGAGTCGTGGCTACACCTTC. It is translated as CASSETGTGSRGYTF.

The V gene is TRBV2, the J gene TRBJ2-3; 10 bases agree with TRBD2. V dropped 2 bases and J dropped 0; count of bases not matched to a gene: 2. Germline loops: CDR1 SNHLY, CDR2 FYNNEI. The length of the CDR3 is 16 residues. This CDR3 is CASSESSGRSTDTQYF. The DNA for the CDR3 is TGTGCCAGCAGTGAATCTAGCGGGAGAAGCACAGATACGCAGTATTTT.

The rearrangement uses TRBV18 and TRBJ2-7; unclear D gene. The germline V gene has CDR1 KGHSH and CDR2 LQKENI. Trimming cost V 0 bases and J 2 bases, with 8 bases left between them. The CDR3 has 14 amino acids. The CDR3 DNA is TGTGCCAGCTCACCACCGTCACAAACCTACGAGCAGTACTTC. Protein sequence: CASSPPSQTYEQYF.

The genes are TRBV24-1 and TRBJ1-1, with 10 bases identical to TRBD1. Germline V lookup: CDR1 KGHDR, CDR2 SFDVKD. The CDR3 is 13 amino acids. The ends lost 0 bases at V and 12 bases at J; junction bases unmatched: 3. The CDR3 sequence: CATSDLPGQGTFF. CDR3 DNA sequence: TGTGCCACCAGTGATTTGCCGGGACAGGGGACTTTCTTT.

This chain uses TRBV19 with TRBJ1-5; D perhaps matches TRBD1 (5 bases). V gave up 3 bases and J gave up 0 bases, with 9 bases separating them. Germline V gene sequence: CDR1 LNHDA, CDR2 SQIVND (reference sequence). The CDR3 length is 15 residues. The CDR3 DNA is TGTGCCAGTAGTATGGCGGGGGTTAGCAATCAGCCCCAGCATTTT. Its translation: CASSMAGVSNQPQHF.

This clone was found once. The V gene is TRBV27, the J gene TRBJ1-6, with 7 bases that match TRBD1. Germline lookup yields CDR1 MNHEY and CDR2 SMNVEV (reference sequence). The CDR3 extends over 15 amino acids. The V gene end was trimmed by 3 bases and the J gene end by 10 bases; junction bases not matched to a gene: 9. CDR3 DNA sequence: TGTGCCAGCAGTTTGTCGGGACAGTTTGTGTCACCCCTCCACTTT. It specifies CASSLSGQFVSPLHF.

J is TRBJ1-5 and V is TRBV27; D may be TRBD1 (5 bases). The CDR3 sequence is 13 residues long. CDR1 and CDR2 from the germline V gene are MNHEY and SMNVEV (reference sequence). Trimming stripped 5 bases from V and 11 bases from J, with 16 bases between. This chain's CDR3 is CASSPRGRGAQHF. For the CDR3, the DNA is TGTGCCAGCAGTCCCCGGGGGAGAGGGGCCCAGCATTTT.

The chain links TRBV6-5 to TRBJ2-1; unclear D gene. The germline gives CDR1 MNHEY, CDR2 SVGAGI. The CDR3 length is 13 residues. With 6 bases removed from V and 0 bases from J, the gap between germline ends came to 6 bases. The CDR3, as DNA: TGTGCCAGCAGGACACCCTCCTACAATGAGCAGTTCTTC. Amino acids: CASRTPSYNEQFF.

The genes are TRBV5-6 and TRBJ1-1; perhaps TRBD1 as D (6 bases). Germline assignment: CDR1 SGHDT and CDR2 YYEEEE. V lost 4 bases and J 0 bases, leaving 13 bases between the germline ends. This CDR3 is 15 amino acids long. For the CDR3, the DNA is TGTGCCAGCAGCATTCGCGACAGGTTGAACACTGAAGCTTTCTTT. This encodes CASSIRDRLNTEAFF.

The rearrangement links TRBV3-1 (or the pseudogene TRBV3-2) to TRBJ2-3; TRBD2 matches 13 bases. CDR1 and CDR2 (germline): LGHDT, YNNKEL (reference sequence). Trimming cost V 4 bases and J 2 bases; bases outside gene matches: 6. The CDR3 totals 17 residues. CDR3 DNA sequence: TGTGCCAGCAGCCTCTACGGACTAGCGGGGGTCACAGATACGCAGTATTTT. Protein product: CASSLYGLAGVTDTQYF.

The chain recombines TRBV9 with TRBJ2-1, with D tentatively TRBD2 (5 bases). Germline V lookup: CDR1 SGDLS, CDR2 YYNGEE. The CDR3 runs 13 residues. V lost 4 bases, J lost 4 bases, and 9 bases lay in between. The CDR3: CASSFGGYNEQFF. The CDR3 DNA reads as TGTGCCAGCAGCTTCGGCGGGTACAATGAGCAGTTCTTC.

The chain joins TRBV19 to TRBJ2-1; D is possibly TRBD2 (6 bases). The CDR3 extends over 13 amino acids. The ends were cut back, 9 bases at V and 8 bases at J, with 17 bases in the middle. The germline gives CDR1 LNHDA, CDR2 SQIVND (reference sequence). The CDR3 nucleotides are TGTGCCAGGCCGGTTTCCGGGGGATATGAGCAGTTCTTC. This sequence encodes CARPVSGGYEQFF. The full variable domain, completed using reference TRBV19 and TRBJ2-1, is DGGITQSPKYLFRKEGQNVTLSCEQNLNHDAMYWYRQDPGQGLRLIYYSQIVNDFQKGDIAEGYSVSREKKESFPLTVTSAQKNPTAFYLCARPVSGGYEQFFGPGTRLTVL.

This chain connects TRBV5-1 to TRBJ1-6, with TRBD1 as a possible D gene (5 bases). V was cut by 3 bases and J by 7 bases, with 17 bases left in between. Germline V gene data show CDR1 as SGHRS and CDR2 as YFSETQ. This CDR3 contains 16 residues. This CDR3 is CASSWDGGQGNSPLHF. In nucleotides, the CDR3 is TGCGCCAGCAGCTGGGACGGAGGGCAGGGAAATTCACCCCTCCACTTT.

CDR3 residues: CASSNQYGGSYNSPLHF. The CDR3 DNA is TGTGCCAGCAGCAACCAGTACGGAGGGTCCTATAATTCACCCCTCCACTTT. The chain is built from TRBV21-1 and TRBJ1-6. TRBV21-1 is an annotated pseudogene. CDR3 size: 17 residues.